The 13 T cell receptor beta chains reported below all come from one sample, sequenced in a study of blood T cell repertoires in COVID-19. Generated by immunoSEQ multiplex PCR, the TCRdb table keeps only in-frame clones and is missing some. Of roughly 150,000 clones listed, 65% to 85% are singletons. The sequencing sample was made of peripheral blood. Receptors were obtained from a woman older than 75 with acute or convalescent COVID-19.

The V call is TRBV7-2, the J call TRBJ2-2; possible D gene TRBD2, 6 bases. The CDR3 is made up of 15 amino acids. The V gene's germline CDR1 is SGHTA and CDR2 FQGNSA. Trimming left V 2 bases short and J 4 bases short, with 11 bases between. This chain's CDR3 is CASSLMVGGTGELFF. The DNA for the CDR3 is TGTGCCAGCAGCTTAATGGTGGGGGGCACCGGGGAGCTGTTTTTT.

CDR3 in amino acids: CAWRTPGTGVETQYF. The CDR3 coding sequence is TGTGCCTGGAGAACCCCCGGGACAGGGGTTGAGACCCAGTACTTC. The chain combines TRBV30 with TRBJ2-5; 10 bases match TRBD1. CDR1 and CDR2 from the germline V gene are GTSNPN and SVGIG (reference sequence). V lost 3 bases, J lost 5 bases, and 9 bases stayed unmatched. This CDR3 has 15 residues.

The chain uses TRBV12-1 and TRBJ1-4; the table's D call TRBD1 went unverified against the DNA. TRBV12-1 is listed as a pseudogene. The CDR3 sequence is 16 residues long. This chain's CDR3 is CASSSTDRVCNEKLFF. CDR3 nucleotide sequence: TGTGCCAGCAGCTCCACCGACAGGGTTTGTAATGAAAAACTGTTTTTT.

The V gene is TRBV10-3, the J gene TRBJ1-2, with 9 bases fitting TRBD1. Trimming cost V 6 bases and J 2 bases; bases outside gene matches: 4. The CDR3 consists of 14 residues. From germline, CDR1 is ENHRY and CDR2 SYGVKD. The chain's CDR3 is CAISPGTGNYGYTF. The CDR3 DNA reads TGTGCCATCAGCCCCGGGACAGGGAACTATGGCTACACCTTC.

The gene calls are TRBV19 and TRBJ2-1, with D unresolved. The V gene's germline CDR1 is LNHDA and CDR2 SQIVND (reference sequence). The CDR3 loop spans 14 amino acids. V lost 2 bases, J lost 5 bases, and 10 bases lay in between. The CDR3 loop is CASSIQAANNEQFF. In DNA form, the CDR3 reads TGTGCCAGTAGTATACAGGCAGCTAACAATGAGCAGTTCTTC.

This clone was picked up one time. As DNA, the CDR3 is TGTGCCAGCACCTGGCGACAGGGGAACTACGAGCAGTACTTC. This codes for CASTWRQGNYEQYF. The chain is built from TRBV6-5 and TRBJ2-7; 8 nucleotides align to TRBD1. Germline V gives CDR1 MNHEY, CDR2 SVGAGI. Losses at the gene ends were 7 bases for V and 3 bases for J; bases not matched to a gene: 8. The CDR3 is 14 residues long.

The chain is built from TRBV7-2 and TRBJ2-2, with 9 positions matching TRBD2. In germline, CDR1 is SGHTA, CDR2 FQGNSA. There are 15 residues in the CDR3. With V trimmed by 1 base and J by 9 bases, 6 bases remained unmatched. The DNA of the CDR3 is TGTGCCAGCAGCTTAGGGCGGGGGGGCAGTAGGGAGCTGTTTTTT. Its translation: CASSLGRGGSRELFF.

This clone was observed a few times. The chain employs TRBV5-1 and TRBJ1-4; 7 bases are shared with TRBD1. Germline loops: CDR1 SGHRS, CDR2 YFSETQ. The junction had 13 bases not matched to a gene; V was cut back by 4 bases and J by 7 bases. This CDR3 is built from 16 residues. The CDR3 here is CASSPGTVRRGEKLFF. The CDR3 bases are TGCGCCAGCAGCCCAGGGACAGTAAGGCGGGGTGAAAAACTGTTTTTT.

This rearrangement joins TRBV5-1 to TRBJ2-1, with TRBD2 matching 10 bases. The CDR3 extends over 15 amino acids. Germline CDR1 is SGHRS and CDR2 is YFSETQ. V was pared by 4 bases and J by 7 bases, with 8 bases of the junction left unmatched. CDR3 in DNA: TGCGCCAGCAGCCGCTCCGGGACTAGCGAGAATGAGCAGTTCTTC. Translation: CASSRSGTSENEQFF.

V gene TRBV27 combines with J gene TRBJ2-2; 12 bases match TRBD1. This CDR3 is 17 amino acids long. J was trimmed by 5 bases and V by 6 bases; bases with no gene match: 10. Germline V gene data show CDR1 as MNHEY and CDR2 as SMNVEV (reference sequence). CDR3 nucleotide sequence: TGTGCCAGCAGCCCAGAGCGGGGACAGGGGGCTACCGGGGAGCTGTTTTTT. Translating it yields CASSPERGQGATGELFF.

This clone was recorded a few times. The CDR3 bases are TGCGCCAGCAGCGAGCTGGGACTACAGACTCGGAGGGGTACTGAAGCTTTCTTT. It is translated as CASSELGLQTRRGTEAFF. The chain employs TRBV4-1 and TRBJ1-1; possible D gene TRBD1, 5 bases. The ends were cut back, 5 bases at V and 5 bases at J, with 27 bases in the middle. The CDR3 is 18 residues long. Germline-derived CDR1 and CDR2 are MGHRA and YSYEKL.

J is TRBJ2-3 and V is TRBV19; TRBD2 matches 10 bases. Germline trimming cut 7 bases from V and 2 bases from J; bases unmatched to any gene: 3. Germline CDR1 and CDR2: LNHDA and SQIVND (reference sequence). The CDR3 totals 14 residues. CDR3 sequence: CASKTSGVTDTQYF. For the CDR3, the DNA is TGTGCCAGTAAAACTAGCGGGGTCACAGATACGCAGTATTTT.

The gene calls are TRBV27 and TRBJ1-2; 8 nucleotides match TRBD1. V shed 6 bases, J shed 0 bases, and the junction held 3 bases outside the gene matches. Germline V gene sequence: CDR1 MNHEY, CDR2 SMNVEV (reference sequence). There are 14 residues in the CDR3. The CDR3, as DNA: TGTGCCAGCAGCCTGACAGGGGCTAACTATGGCTACACCTTC. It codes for CASSLTGANYGYTF.